These 12 T cell receptor beta chains came from one sample sequenced in a study of T cell repertoires in cytomegalovirus infection. The antigens of these receptors remain unknown. Each CDR3 protein is one row after TCRdb ran MiXCR on the reads. The sample has some 110,000 distinct CDR3 sequences, over 9% seen once. Sequencing was carried out using PBMCs, sequenced either directly or after in vitro stimulation (not recorded which). These TCRs come from a human donor in good health (CMV status not recorded). Some clones in this sample may be carry-over from other donors' samples.

This clonotype appeared many times. The chain couples TRBV10-3 to TRBJ1-4; 9 bases match TRBD1. Germline V lookup: CDR1 ENHRY, CDR2 SYGVKD. V trimming: 8 bases; J trimming: 0 bases; junction bases outside the gene matches: 4. The CDR3 consists of 15 residues. The CDR3 protein is CAIGDRDSTNEKLFF. The CDR3 DNA reads as TGTGCCATCGGGGACAGGGACTCAACTAATGAAAAACTGTTTTTT.

This clonotype has ten or more counts. The rearrangement uses TRBV12-3 or TRBV12-4 and TRBJ1-2; D perhaps matches TRBD1 (6 bases). There are 12 residues in the CDR3. V shed 8 bases and J shed 5 bases, with 12 bases lying between them. CDR3 sequence: CASLPGAYGYTF. The CDR3 DNA follows: TGTGCCAGCCTCCCGGGGGCGTATGGCTACACCTTC.

This clonotype was observed a handful of times. The chain joins TRBV14 to TRBJ1-1, with a possible D match to TRBD1 (6 bases). Germline lookup yields CDR1 SGHDN and CDR2 FVKESK. Trimming removed 2 bases at V and 4 bases at J, with 20 bases between. The CDR3 is 17 residues long. CDR3 in amino acids: CASSQFIGKGESTEAFF. For the CDR3, the DNA is TGTGCCAGCAGCCAATTCATTGGTAAGGGGGAGAGCACTGAAGCTTTCTTT.

This clonotype was observed at least ten times. The genes are TRBV7-2 and TRBJ1-5; 7 bases are a match to TRBD1. Germline values: CDR1 SGHTA, CDR2 FQGNSA. CDR3 size: 15 residues. Losses at the gene ends were 5 bases for V and 6 bases for J; bases not matched to a gene: 10. The CDR3 here is CASSTQGVGSQPQHF. CDR3 sequence (DNA): TGTGCCAGCAGCACCCAGGGGGTCGGTAGTCAGCCCCAGCATTTT.

This clonotype occurred many times. This rearrangement joins TRBV6-2 or TRBV6-3 to TRBJ2-7, with D possibly being TRBD1 (5 bases). Trimming removed 2 bases at V and 4 bases at J, with 15 bases between. The CDR3 consists of 15 residues. Germline V lookup: CDR1 MNHEY, CDR2 SVGEGT. Written as DNA, the CDR3 is TGTGCCAGCAGTTACCGACAGCGCCCACCTTACGAGCAGTACTTC. This encodes CASSYRQRPPYEQYF.

This clonotype was seen repeatedly, ten times or more. The rearrangement links TRBV7-3 to TRBJ2-2; possible D gene TRBD1, 6 bases. Per the germline V gene, CDR1 is SGHTA and CDR2 is FQGTGA. This CDR3 has 15 residues. V lost 1 base and J lost 1, with 7 bases in between. DNA of the CDR3: TGTGCCAGCAGCTTAATGGGACAGAACACCGGGGAGCTGTTTTTT. Its translation: CASSLMGQNTGELFF.

V and J are TRBV6-5 and TRBJ2-1; D uncertain. This CDR3 region has 15 residues. Trimming pared 0 bases from V and 2 bases from J, leaving 8 bases between. From germline, CDR1 is MNHEY and CDR2 SVGAGI. The CDR3 DNA reads as TGTGCCAGCAGTTACTCTTCCTCCCCCTACAATGAGCAGTTCTTC. It specifies CASSYSSSPYNEQFF.

This clonotype has a handful of counts. The chain couples TRBV12-3 or TRBV12-4 to TRBJ2-1, with D unresolved. Trimming left V 3 bases short and J 14 bases short, with 14 bases between. This CDR3 spans 12 amino acids. DNA of the CDR3: TGTGCCAGCAGTTTGGTTGGGGATAAGAAGTTCTTC. This sequence encodes CASSLVGDKKFF.

The sample holds many counts of this clonotype. The CDR3 DNA reads TGTGCCACCAGCAGAAGGTTATTGGTCTGGGGCGCGAAAAACACTGAAGCTTTCTTT. It specifies CATSRRLLVWGAKNTEAFF. V is TRBV15 and J is TRBJ1-1; D is perhaps TRBD1 (5 bases). The CDR3 totals 19 residues. The germline V gene encodes CDR1 LNHNV and CDR2 YYDKDF (reference sequence). V lost 2 bases and J 2 bases, leaving 24 bases between the germline ends.

The sample holds many counts of this clonotype. The chain uses TRBV6-1 and TRBJ2-7; the D gene could be TRBD1 or TRBD2 (6 bases each). CDR1 is MNHNS, CDR2 SASEGT, per germline. The CDR3 length is 14 residues. Trimming pared 8 bases from V and 3 bases from J, leaving 17 bases between. CDR3 nucleotides: TGTGCCAGCTCGCTCGGGGGCCTAAACTACGAGCAGTACTTC. Its translation is CASSLGGLNYEQYF.

This clonotype was counted between two and nine times. This chain links TRBV2 with TRBJ2-7; D not resolved. Germline values: CDR1 SNHLY, CDR2 FYNNEI. This CDR3 has 15 amino acids. Trimming cost V 6 bases and J 1 base, with 16 bases left between them. DNA of the CDR3: TGTGCCAGCAGCGAGACCGGGCCGCCATCCTACGAGCAGTACTTC. Translated, it gives CASSETGPPSYEQYF.

This chain connects TRBV7-9 to TRBJ1-5; a possible D gene is TRBD1 (6 bases). Germline V gene sequence: CDR1 SEHNR, CDR2 FQNEAQ (reference sequence). Trimming removed 4 bases from V and 7 bases from J, with 8 bases in between. This CDR3 contains 12 residues. The CDR3: CASSSGEQPQHF. The DNA of the CDR3 is TGTGCCAGCAGCTCAGGGGAACAGCCCCAGCATTTT.